This is a list of T cell receptor beta chains from one sample in a study of neurological immune-mediated disorders. TCRdb redid the calling of the 5' RACE reads with MiXCR, one entry per CDR3 protein. Of 35,000 to 45,000 distinct CDR3 sequences in the sample, 11% were seen once. Input material: CD4+ T cells from blood. The receptors derive from a woman between 25 and 40 years old with HTLV-1-associated myelopathy (HAM/TSP). CDR3s include the opening cysteine and the closing phenylalanine or tryptophan. Each record gives: D gene, J gene, clone size, V gene, CDR3 DNA, CDR3 protein. The D gene is left open where the match is weak. Not all rows give a size; the values are once, few, many and, for expanded clones, a class.

TRBD1,TRBJ1-1,many,TRBV19,TGTGCCAGTAGGGAGACAGGGACCTTGAACACTGAAGCTTTCTTT,CASRETGTLNTEAFF
.,TRBJ1-2,many,TRBV18,TGTGCCAGCTCACCACAGGGAGACAGTAACTATGGCTACACCTTC,CASSPQGDSNYGYTF
.,TRBJ2-2,many,TRBV25-1,TGTGCCAGCTACCCCCCTGTGTCCGGGGAGCTGTTTTTT,CASYPPVSGELFF
TRBD1,TRBJ1-5,many,TRBV10-2,TGCGCCAGCAGTGATCTGAGGGGGCAACAGCCCCAGCATTTT,CASSDLRGQQPQHF
TRBD1,TRBJ2-3,many,TRBV7-9,TGTGCCAGTCGACAGGGTTCCACAGATACGCAGTATTTT,CASRQGSTDTQYF
.,TRBJ1-2,many,TRBV7-9,TGTGCCAGCAGCTTAGAAGCGGGCACTAACTATGGCTACACCTTC,CASSLEAGTNYGYTF
TRBD1,TRBJ1-1,many,TRBV5-1,TGCGCCAGCAGCCCAACGGGACAGGTGAACACTGAAGCTTTCTTT,CASSPTGQVNTEAFF
.,TRBJ1-4,many,TRBV7-2,TGTGCCAGCAGCCTTCCACGGCCAGACGCAACTAATGAAAAACTGTTTTTT,CASSLPRPDATNEKLFF
TRBD2,TRBJ2-2,.,TRBV20-1,TGCAGTGCTAGGCAGCGGGAGCTAGACACCGGGGAGCTGTTTTTT,CSARQRELDTGELFF
.,TRBJ1-5,.,TRBV6-1,TGTGCCAGCAGTGAATTTGTGACGGGGGCGCGTAGTAGAAATCAGCCCCAGCATTTT,CASSEFVTGARSRNQPQHF
.,TRBJ2-1,many,TRBV30,TGTGCCTGGAGCCGGGGGTCGGGGACCTACAATGAGCAGTTCTTC,CAWSRGSGTYNEQFF
.,TRBJ1-1,many,TRBV3-1,TGTGCCAGCAGCCCCAGAGTTTCGGACACTGAAGCTTTCTTT,CASSPRVSDTEAFF
.,TRBJ1-4,.,TRBV10-3,TGTGCCATAAGATCGGGGTCTCAGGCTAATGAAAAACTGTTTTTT,CAIRSGSQANEKLFF
TRBD1,TRBJ1-6,many,TRBV6-5,TGTGCCGCCAGAGACAGGGTCGGATCACCCCTCCACTTT,CAARDRVGSPLHF
TRBD2,TRBJ2-1,many,TRBV6-1,TGTGCCAGCAGTGAGAGGGGGACTAGCGGGTTGGGAAATGAGCAGTTCTTC,CASSERGTSGLGNEQFF
TRBD1,TRBJ1-6,many,TRBV12-3/TRBV12-4,TGTGCCAGCAGCCTGGGACAGTACAATTCACCCCTCCACTTT,CASSLGQYNSPLHF
.,TRBJ1-3,many,TRBV5-1,TGCGCCAGCAGCTTGGGACGGGGATCTGGAAACACCATATATTTT,CASSLGRGSGNTIYF
.,TRBJ2-1,.,TRBV5-1,TGCGCCAGCAGCCTTAGCCTCGGCTCCTACAATGAGCAGTTCTTC,CASSLSLGSYNEQFF
.,TRBJ1-2,many,TRBV7-8,TGTGCCAGCAGCTTAGGGACAGCTAACTATGGCTACACCTTC,CASSLGTANYGYTF
.,TRBJ1-2,.,TRBV7-2,TGTGCCAACAGACCAGCAGGGAATGGCTACACCTTC,CANRPAGNGYTF
TRBD1,TRBJ2-7,medium-sized,TRBV5-6,TGTGCCAGCAGACCCGGACAGGGCTACGAGCAGTACTTC,CASRPGQGYEQYF
TRBD1,TRBJ1-3,.,TRBV20-1,TGCAGTGCCGCATCACAGGGGGCGCGTGGATACACCATATATTTT,CSAASQGARGYTIYF